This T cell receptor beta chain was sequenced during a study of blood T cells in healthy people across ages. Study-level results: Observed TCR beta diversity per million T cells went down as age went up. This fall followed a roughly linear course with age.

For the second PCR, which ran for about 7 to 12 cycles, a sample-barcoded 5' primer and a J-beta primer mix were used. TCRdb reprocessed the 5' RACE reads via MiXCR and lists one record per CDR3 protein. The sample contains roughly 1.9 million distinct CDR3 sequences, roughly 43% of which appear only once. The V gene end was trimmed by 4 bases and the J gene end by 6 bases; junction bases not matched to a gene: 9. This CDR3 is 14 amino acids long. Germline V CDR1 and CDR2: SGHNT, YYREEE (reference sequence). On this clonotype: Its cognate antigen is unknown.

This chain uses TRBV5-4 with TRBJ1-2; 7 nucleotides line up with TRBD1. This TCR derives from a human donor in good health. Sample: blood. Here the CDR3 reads CASSPRNRGDGYTF. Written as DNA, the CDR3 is TGTGCCAGCAGCCCGAGGAACAGGGGCGATGGCTACACCTTC.